This record concerns one T cell receptor beta chain sequence. The antigen is not known. V was shortened by 9 bases and J by 5 bases, with 11 bases between the two germline ends. This CDR3 has 12 residues. The germline V gene encodes CDR1 MNHEY and CDR2 SMNVEV (reference sequence). This entry belongs to a study of shared clonotypes between healthy human individuals. General study points: In contrast to clonotypes shared by all four donors, non-shared clonotypes had lower generation probabilities.

Assay execution proceeded at the deep level. The protocol was immunoSEQ multiplex PCR, while the TCRdb copy is restricted to in-frame clones and leaves out a portion. This repertoire shows approximately 940,000 clones, 76% found once; its top ten account for approximately 1.5%. Only Caucasian adults living in Nashville, Tennessee made up the donor group. The sequencing sample was made of memory CD4+ T cells sorted from blood. Subset in this sample: CD45RA-negative fraction. The chain combines TRBV27 with TRBJ2-1; a weak D match, TRBD2 (5 bases). The clonotype was recovered from a young man in good health. This chain's CDR3 is CARLVLHNEQFF. For the CDR3, the DNA is TGTGCCAGACTAGTTCTTCACAATGAGCAGTTCTTC.